This T cell receptor (beta chain) is drawn from a study of OX40 agonist ivuxolimab in advanced cancers. Looking at the study overall: The dose-escalation cohort was over 65% male, with a mean age of about 58 years, ranging roughly 23 to 79.

The repertoire was sequenced with immunoSEQ multiplex PCR; TCRdb's copy has only in-frame clones and lacks some. The sample has 50,000 to 65,000 clones, under 95% seen once. CDR1 is MNHEY and CDR2 is SMNVEV in the germline V gene (reference sequence). J lost 1 base, V lost 6 bases, and 7 bases had no gene match. This CDR3 is built from 16 residues. Study-level findings and limits: Circulating CD4+ and CD8+ T cells showed clonal expansion by week 6 at 0.1 to 3.0 mg/kg.

Details on this clone: What it recognizes is unknown.

The sample was CD4+ or CD8+ T cells sorted from blood, taken in a trial of the OX40 agonist ivuxolimab. This TCR derives from an adult with an advanced solid tumor such as melanoma, head and neck, liver or kidney cancer. The chain joins TRBV27 to TRBJ2-5; 11 bases line up with TRBD2. DNA of the CDR3: TGTGCCAGCAGCCTTCTCGGGACTAGCGGCCAAGAGACCCAGTACTTC. Its translation: CASSLLGTSGQETQYF.